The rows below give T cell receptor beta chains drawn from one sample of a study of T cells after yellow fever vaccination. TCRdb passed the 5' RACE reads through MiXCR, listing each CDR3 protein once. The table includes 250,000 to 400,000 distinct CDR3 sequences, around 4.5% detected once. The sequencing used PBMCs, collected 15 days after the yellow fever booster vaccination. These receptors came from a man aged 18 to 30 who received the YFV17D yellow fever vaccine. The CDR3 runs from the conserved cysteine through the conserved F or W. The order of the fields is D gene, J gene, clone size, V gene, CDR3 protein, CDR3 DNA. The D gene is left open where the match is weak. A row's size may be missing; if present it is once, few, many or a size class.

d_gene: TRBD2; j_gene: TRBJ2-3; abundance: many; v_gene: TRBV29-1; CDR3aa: CSGTSGETDTQYF; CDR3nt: TGCAGCGGAACTAGCGGGGAGACAGATACGCAGTATTTT
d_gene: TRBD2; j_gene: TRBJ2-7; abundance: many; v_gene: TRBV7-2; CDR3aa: CASSFSGVYEQYF; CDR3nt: TGTGCCAGCAGCTTTAGCGGGGTATACGAGCAGTACTTC
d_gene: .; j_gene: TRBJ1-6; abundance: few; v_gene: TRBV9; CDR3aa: CASSLRESYAPLHF; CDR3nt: TGTGCCAGCAGCCTCCGAGAGTCCTACGCACCCCTCCACTTT
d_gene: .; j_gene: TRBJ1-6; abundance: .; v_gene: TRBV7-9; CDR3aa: CASSLGQSREPLHF; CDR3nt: TGTGCCAGCAGCTTAGGGCAGAGCAGAGAGCCCCTCCACTTT
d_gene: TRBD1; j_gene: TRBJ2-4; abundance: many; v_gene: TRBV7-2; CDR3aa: CASSLAQGQGVKNIQYF; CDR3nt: TGTGCCAGCAGCTTAGCGCAAGGACAGGGAGTCAAAAACATTCAGTACTTC
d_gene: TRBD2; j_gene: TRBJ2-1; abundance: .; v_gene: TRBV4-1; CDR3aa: CASSQGLLGTSWNEQFF; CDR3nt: TGCGCCAGCAGCCAAGGACTTTTAGGGACTAGTTGGAATGAGCAGTTCTTC
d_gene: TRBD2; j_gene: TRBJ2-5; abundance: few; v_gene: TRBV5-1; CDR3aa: CASSHTSGGYQETQYF; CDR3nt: TGCGCCAGCAGCCACACTAGCGGGGGGTATCAAGAGACCCAGTACTTC
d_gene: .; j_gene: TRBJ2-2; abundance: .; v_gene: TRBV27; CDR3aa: CASSLVQPNTGELFF; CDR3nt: TGTGCCAGCAGTTTAGTGCAGCCGAACACCGGGGAGCTGTTTTTT
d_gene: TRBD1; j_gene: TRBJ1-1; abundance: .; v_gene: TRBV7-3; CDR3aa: CASVDGTGDTEAFF; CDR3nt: TGTGCCAGCGTTGATGGGACAGGGGACACTGAAGCTTTCTTT
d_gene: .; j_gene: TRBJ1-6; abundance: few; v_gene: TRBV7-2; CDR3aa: CASSLLTVQGLHF; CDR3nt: TGTGCCAGCAGCCTGCTGACAGTCCAAGGCCTCCACTTT
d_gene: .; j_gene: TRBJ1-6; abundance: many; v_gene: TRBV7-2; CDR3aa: CASSWTLLNSPLHF; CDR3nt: TGTGCCAGCAGCTGGACCCTCTTAAATTCACCCCTCCACTTT
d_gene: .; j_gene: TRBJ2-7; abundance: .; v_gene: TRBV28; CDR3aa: CASCSGRVYEQYF; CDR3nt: TGTGCCAGCTGCTCGGGAAGGGTCTACGAGCAGTACTTC
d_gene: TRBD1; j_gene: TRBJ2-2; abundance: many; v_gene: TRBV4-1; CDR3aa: CASSPRTGDYELFF; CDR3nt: TGCGCCAGCAGCCCACGGACAGGGGATTACGAGCTGTTTTTT
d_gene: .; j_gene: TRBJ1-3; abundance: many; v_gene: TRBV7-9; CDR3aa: CASHLEGYTIYF; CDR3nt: TGTGCCAGCCATTTGGAGGGATACACCATATATTTT
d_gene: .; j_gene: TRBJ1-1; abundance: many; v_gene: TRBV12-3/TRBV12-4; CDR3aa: CASRTSGTEAFF; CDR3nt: TGTGCCAGCAGGACCTCGGGAACTGAAGCTTTCTTT
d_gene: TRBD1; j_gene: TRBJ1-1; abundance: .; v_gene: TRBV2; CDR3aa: CASKQDRVRTEAFF; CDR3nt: TGTGCCAGCAAACAGGACAGGGTGAGAACTGAAGCTTTCTTT
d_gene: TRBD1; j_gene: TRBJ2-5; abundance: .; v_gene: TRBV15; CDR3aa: CATSSRDRGFETQYF; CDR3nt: TGTGCCACCAGCAGCCGGGACAGGGGTTTTGAGACCCAGTACTTC
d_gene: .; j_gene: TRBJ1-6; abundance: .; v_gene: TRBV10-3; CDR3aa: CAISELERSSYNSPLHF; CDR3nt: TGTGCCATCAGTGAATTAGAGAGAAGCTCCTATAATTCACCCCTCCACTTT
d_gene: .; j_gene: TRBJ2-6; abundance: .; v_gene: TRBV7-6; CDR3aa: CASSPRQALSHSGANVLTF; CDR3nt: TGTGCCAGCAGCCCGAGACAGGCGTTGAGTCACTCTGGGGCCAACGTCCTGACTTTC
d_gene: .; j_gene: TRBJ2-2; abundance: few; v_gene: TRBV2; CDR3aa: CASSALQRGIGELFF; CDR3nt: TGTGCCAGCAGTGCCCTCCAGAGGGGGATCGGGGAGCTGTTTTTT
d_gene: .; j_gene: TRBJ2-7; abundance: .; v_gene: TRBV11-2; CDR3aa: CASSLRHGQSYEQYF; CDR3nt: TGTGCCAGCAGCTTACGCCACGGTCAGAGCTACGAGCAGTACTTC
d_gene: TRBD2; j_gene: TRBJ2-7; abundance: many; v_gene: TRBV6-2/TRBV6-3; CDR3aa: CASGQSGGPLLRYF; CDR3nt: TGTGCCAGCGGGCAAAGCGGGGGGCCCCTTCTGCGGTACTTC
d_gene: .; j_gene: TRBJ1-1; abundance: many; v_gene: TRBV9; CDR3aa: CASSVDAGGGSTEAFF; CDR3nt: TGTGCCAGCAGCGTAGACGCAGGCGGGGGATCCACTGAAGCTTTCTTT
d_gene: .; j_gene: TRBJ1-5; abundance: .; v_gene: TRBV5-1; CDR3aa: CASSLSSRNQPQHF; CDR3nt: TGCGCCAGCAGCTTGAGTAGCCGGAATCAGCCCCAGCATTTT
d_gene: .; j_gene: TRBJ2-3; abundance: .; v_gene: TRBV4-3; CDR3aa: CASSQGLGSTDTQYF; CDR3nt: TGCGCCAGCAGCCAAGGTCTAGGTAGCACAGATACGCAGTATTTT
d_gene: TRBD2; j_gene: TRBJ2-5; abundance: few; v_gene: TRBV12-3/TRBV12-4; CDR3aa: CASSSQAGGLETQYF; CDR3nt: TGTGCCAGCAGTTCCCAGGCGGGGGGCTTAGAGACCCAGTACTTC
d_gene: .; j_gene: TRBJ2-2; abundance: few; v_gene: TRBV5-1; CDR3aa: CASSFSGSTGELFF; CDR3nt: TGCGCCAGCAGCTTTTCAGGGTCCACCGGGGAGCTGTTTTTT
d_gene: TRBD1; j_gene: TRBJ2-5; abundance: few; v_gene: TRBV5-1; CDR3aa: CASSQGQKEGTQYF; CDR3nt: TGCGCCAGCAGCCAGGGACAGAAGGAAGGGACCCAGTACTTC
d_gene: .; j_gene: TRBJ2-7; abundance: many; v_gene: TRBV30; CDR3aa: CAWSVGGSSYEQYF; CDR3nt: TGTGCCTGGAGTGTAGGAGGGTCCTCCTACGAGCAGTACTTC
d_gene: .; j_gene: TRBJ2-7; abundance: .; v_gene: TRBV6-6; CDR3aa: CASRWDNVYEQYF; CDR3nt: TGTGCCAGCAGATGGGACAACGTCTACGAGCAGTACTTC
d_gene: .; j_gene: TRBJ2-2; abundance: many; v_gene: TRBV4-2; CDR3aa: CASSQDRIAGELFF; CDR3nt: TGTGCCAGCAGCCAAGACAGGATTGCCGGGGAGCTGTTTTTT
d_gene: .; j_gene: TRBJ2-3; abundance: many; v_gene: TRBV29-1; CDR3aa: CSVEEGTDTQYF; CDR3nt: TGCAGCGTTGAGGAGGGCACAGATACGCAGTATTTT
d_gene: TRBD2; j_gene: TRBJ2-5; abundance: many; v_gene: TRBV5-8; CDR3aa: CASSLYTGGPRETQYF; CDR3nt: TGTGCCAGCAGCTTGTACACGGGGGGGCCGCGAGAGACCCAGTACTTC
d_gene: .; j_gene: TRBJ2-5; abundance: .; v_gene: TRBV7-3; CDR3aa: CASSLLPAGAKTQYF; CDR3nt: TGTGCCAGCAGCTTACTTCCTGCGGGGGCAAAGACCCAGTACTTC
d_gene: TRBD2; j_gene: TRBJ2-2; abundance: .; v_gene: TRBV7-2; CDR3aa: CASSRSGDHLGELFF; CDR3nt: TGTGCCAGCAGTCGTAGCGGGGACCACCTCGGGGAGCTGTTTTTT
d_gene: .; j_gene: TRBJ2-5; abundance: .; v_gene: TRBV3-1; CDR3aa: CASSHGKLAAQETQYF; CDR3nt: TGTGCCAGCAGCCATGGAAAACTAGCTGCCCAGGAGACCCAGTACTTC
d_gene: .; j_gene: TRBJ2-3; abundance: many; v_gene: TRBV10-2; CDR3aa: CASSPQVGLTDTQYF; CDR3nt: TGCGCCAGCAGTCCACAAGTGGGCCTCACAGATACGCAGTATTTT
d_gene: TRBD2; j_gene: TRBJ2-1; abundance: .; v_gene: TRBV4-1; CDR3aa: CASSQEILAGGYEQFF; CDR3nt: TGCGCCAGCAGCCAAGAAATACTAGCGGGGGGGTATGAGCAGTTCTTC
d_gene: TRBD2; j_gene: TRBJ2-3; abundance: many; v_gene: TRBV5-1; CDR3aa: CASSPNGGGSDTQYF; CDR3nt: TGCGCCAGCAGCCCCAACGGGGGGGGGAGTGATACGCAGTATTTT